Described below is a single T cell receptor beta chain sequence and its context. The count of this clone is one. No cognate antigen has been identified for it. No quality values exist for individual bases; no much larger clone is one base distant. This sample is drawn from a study of T cell responses to AZD1222 COVID-19 vaccine (dated by TCRdb to the early 2020s). General notes on the study: Because spike-specific TCR depth and breadth did not differ between the two schedules, AZD1222 recipients who got a second dose at roughly 4 weeks were pooled with those who got a second dose at roughly 12 weeks. A total of about 230 trial participants underwent TCR sequencing, of whom some 210 received two doses of AZD1222 and about 26 received two doses of the MenACWY control vaccine. Trial participants were enrolled by age into 18-55, 56-69 and 70-plus year subgroups, with about 150, 28 and 57 TCR-sequenced participants respectively. Here is what the overall study found, with its caveats: Conclusions about previously exposed vaccinees are limited, since just five to seven AZD1222 recipients were seropositive for SARS-CoV-2 at baseline. Most participants were white British and females outnumbered males, and the authors suggested that clonal diversity may have been underestimated. In the small 56-69-year group, the increase in depth fell short of significance, most likely because of low power. After two AZD1222 doses, spike-specific TCR breadth and depth were significantly higher than at day 0 and than in MenACWY recipients. Because no samples from the day 14 peak response were available, repertoires could be characterized only after the peak T cell response. Vaccine-associated CD4 TCRs spanned the whole spike protein, with dominant responses in regions 160-218 and 743-854. Nearly half of unique spike-specific TCRs reportedly recognized epitopes outside regions mutated in the B.1.351 and B.1.1.7 variants.

The time point label of this sample denotes: baseline before first vaccination. Vaccinee samples were obtained from the UK trials COV001 and COV002, which included a single-blind randomized controlled phase 2/3 trial of AZD1222 (ChAdOx1 nCoV-19) in healthy adults. Trial participant PBMC samples were collected at day 0 and day 28 after the second dose for TCRbeta chain sequencing. The germline V gene encodes CDR1 SNHLY and CDR2 FYNNEI. V loses 0 bases at its end and J loses 0 bases; junction bases beyond the gene matches: 3. From the cysteine through the phenylalanine, the CDR3 covers 16 amino acids. This entry keeps only the CDR3 DNA: 48 bases, framed from base 1. The CDR3 regions of human TCRbeta chains were analyzed by immunosequencing. On the study's bioinformatics: Repertoire TCRs were checked for matches against a reference library of SARS-CoV-2-specific TCRs that had been generated using the MIRA antigen-specificity platform. Breadth meant the fraction of unique TCRs that were SARS-CoV-2-associated, whereas depth meant the fraction of total T cells that were SARS-CoV-2-associated. Using the MIRA data, each spike-specific TCR was mapped to the spike region that the TCR reacts to and placed in a CD4 or CD8 class. Log10-transformed breadth and depth values were compared by one-way ANOVA with Sidak's multiple comparisons tests. Not all clones reach the TCRdb copy of this immuneACCESS table, which keeps in-frame sequences only. Checked studies attribute under half of the gap to unresolved V genes and leave the rest unexplained. Clonal size and the V and J genes are those of that table, whereas D and trimming came from the DNA. For this sample there are 140,000 or so clones; roughly 89% appear just once. Clones ranked in the top ten supply approximately 1.7% of the sample.

The sequencing used peripheral blood, collected on day 0 of AZD1222 vaccination. The sequence links TRBV2 to TRBJ2-7; 9 bases in the junction line up with TRBD1. This receptor was obtained from an adult in good health. The CDR3 corresponds to CASSEARDRASYEQYF. The nucleotides are TGTGCCAGCAGTGAAGCCAGGGACAGGGCCTCCTACGAGCAGTACTTC.